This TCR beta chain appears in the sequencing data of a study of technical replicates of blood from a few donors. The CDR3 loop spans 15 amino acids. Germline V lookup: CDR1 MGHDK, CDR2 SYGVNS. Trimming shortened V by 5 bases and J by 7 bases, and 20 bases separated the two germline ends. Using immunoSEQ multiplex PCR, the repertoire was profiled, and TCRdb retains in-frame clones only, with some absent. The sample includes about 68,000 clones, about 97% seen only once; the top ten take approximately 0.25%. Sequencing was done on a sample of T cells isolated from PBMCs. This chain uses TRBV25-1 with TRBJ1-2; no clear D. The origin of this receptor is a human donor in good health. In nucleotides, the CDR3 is TGTGCCAGCAGTCATACCTCTCAGTACCTCTCTGGCTACACCTTC. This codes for CASSHTSQYLSGYTF.